One sample yielded the 14 T cell receptor beta chains listed below, sequenced in a study of blood T cell repertoires in COVID-19. Profiling relied on immunoSEQ multiplex PCR, and the TCRdb table lists in-frame clones only, not all of them. The sample carries approximately 230,000 clones, 75% to 90% recorded once. The sequenced sample consisted of peripheral blood. The receptor set was obtained from a man aged 25 to 40 who had recovered from COVID-19.

This sequence joins TRBV3-1 (or the pseudogene TRBV3-2) and TRBJ1-3; 9 bases agree with TRBD1. CDR1 LGHDT and CDR2 YNNKEL come from the germline V gene (reference sequence). This CDR3 comprises 14 residues. The trim removed 8 bases at V and 8 bases at J, leaving 10 bases unmatched. The CDR3 spells CASREQGARDTIYF. The CDR3 bases are TGTGCCAGCCGTGAACAGGGGGCGCGAGACACCATATATTTT.

V usage is TRBV5-1 and J usage is TRBJ2-5; a weak D match, TRBD2 (6 bases). This CDR3 is built from 14 residues. Germline lookup yields CDR1 SGHRS and CDR2 YFSETQ. The V and J ends lost 5 bases and 0 bases respectively, with 11 bases between them. CDR3 loop: CASREGRNQETQYF. The CDR3, as DNA: TGCGCCAGCAGGGAGGGACGGAACCAAGAGACCCAGTACTTC.

The rearrangement uses TRBV9 and TRBJ2-7; 11 bases map to TRBD2. Germline V gene sequence: CDR1 SGDLS, CDR2 YYNGEE. The CDR3 extends over 15 amino acids. Trimming took 0 bases from V and 8 from J; bases not matched to a gene: 7. The CDR3 region is CASSVEASGGLQQYF. The CDR3 bases are TGTGCCAGCAGCGTAGAGGCTAGCGGGGGGCTGCAGCAGTACTTC.

The V and J genes are TRBV3-1 (or the pseudogene TRBV3-2) and TRBJ2-3; a weak D match, TRBD2 (6 bases). The germline CDR1 and CDR2 sequences are LGHDT and YNNKEL (reference sequence). V shed 0 bases and J shed 11 bases, with 18 bases lying between them. This CDR3 has 15 residues. CDR3 protein: CASSQEGRGVARQYF. CDR3 nucleotide sequence: TGTGCCAGCAGCCAAGAAGGGCGGGGCGTGGCAAGGCAGTATTTT.

This clone has only a few counts. The chain uses TRBV29-1 and TRBJ2-7; no firm D call. Trimming shortened V by 7 bases and J by 4 bases, and 17 bases separated the two germline ends. In germline, CDR1 is SQVTM, CDR2 ANQGSEA. The CDR3 runs 13 residues. In DNA form, the CDR3 reads TGCAGCGCCGGAGTCTCTTTAGGTTACGAGCAGTACTTC. Its protein is CSAGVSLGYEQYF.

The genes are TRBV6-4 and TRBJ1-2; 7 nucleotides agree with TRBD1. Germline CDR1 MRHNA, CDR2 SNTAGT. V was pared by 4 bases and J by 2 bases, with 4 bases of the junction left unmatched. The CDR3 spans 14 residues. The CDR3 spells CASSAQTGNYGYTF. The CDR3, as DNA: TGTGCCAGCAGTGCTCAGACAGGGAACTATGGCTACACCTTC.

The rearrangement joins TRBV5-6 to TRBJ2-1; weak D call: TRBD1 (6 bases). The CDR3 is 13 residues long. Germline CDR1 reads SGHDT; CDR2 reads YYEEEE. The ends were cut back, 2 bases at V and 8 bases at J, with 11 bases in the middle. CDR3 sequence: CASSFGTTYEQFF. The CDR3 bases are TGTGCCAGCAGCTTCGGGACAACGTATGAGCAGTTCTTC.

This clone was seen once. The V gene is TRBV7-2, the J gene TRBJ2-7; 12 bases match TRBD2. The length of the CDR3 is 16 residues. Germline CDR1 is SGHTA and CDR2 is FQGNSA. J lost 6 bases, V lost 2 bases, and 8 bases had no gene match. CDR3 loop: CASSLLPSGGAGEQYF. The DNA for the CDR3 is TGTGCCAGCAGCTTACTCCCTAGCGGGGGGGCCGGCGAGCAGTACTTC. Variable domain in full (rest from reference TRBV7-2 and TRBJ2-7): GAGVSQSPSNKVTEKGKDVELRCDPISGHTALYWYRQSLGQGLEFLIYFQGNSAPDKSGLPSDRFSAERTGGSVSTLTIQRTQQEDSAVYLCASSLLPSGGAGEQYFGPGTRLTVT.

The chain combines TRBV5-5 with TRBJ2-7, with D possibly being TRBD1 (7 bases). Trimming stripped 6 bases from V and 10 bases from J, with 17 bases between. This CDR3 region has 12 residues. Germline V gene lookup returns CDR1 SGHKS and CDR2 YYEKEE (reference sequence). The DNA for the CDR3 is TGTGCCAGCATGGAGGGCAGGGGGAAACAGTACTTC. Protein: CASMEGRGKQYF.

The chain combines TRBV14 with TRBJ2-1; 9 bases are a match to TRBD2. J lost 0 bases, V lost 5 bases, and 5 bases had no gene match. Germline CDR1 is SGHDN and CDR2 is FVKESK. CDR3 length: 16 residues. The CDR3 loop is CASSGTSMNSYNEQFF. The CDR3, as DNA: TGTGCCAGCAGCGGGACTAGCATGAACTCCTACAATGAGCAGTTCTTC.

About this clone itself: Other DNA sequences within the sample encode an identical CDR3. The J gene is TRBJ2-3, the V gene TRBV5-1; a possible D gene is TRBD1 (6 bases). Trimming removed 2 bases at V and 0 bases at J, with 10 bases between. The CDR3 is made up of 15 amino acids. Germline lookup yields CDR1 SGHRS and CDR2 YFSETQ. The CDR3 is CASSFRQGSTDTQYF. CDR3 nucleotide sequence: TGCGCCAGCAGCTTTCGGCAGGGGAGCACAGATACGCAGTATTTT.

This chain uses TRBV9 with TRBJ2-7, with D possibly TRBD2 on 5 matching bases. Germline CDR1 reads SGDLS; CDR2 reads YYNGEE. The ends were cut back, 4 bases at V and 0 bases at J, with 14 bases in the middle. CDR3 length equals 15 residues. The CDR3: CASSPLHGDSYEQYF. CDR3 coding DNA: TGTGCCAGCAGCCCCCTTCACGGGGACTCCTACGAGCAGTACTTC. Supplemented by reference TRBV9 and TRBJ2-7, the full variable domain reads DSGVTQTPKHLITATGQRVTLRCSPRSGDLSVYWYQQSLDQGLQFLIQYYNGEERAKGNILERFSAQQFPDLHSELNLSSLELGDSALYFCASSPLHGDSYEQYFGPGTRLTVT.

This clone has only a few counts. The chain couples TRBV4-1 to TRBJ1-5; D gene ambiguous. Per the germline V gene, CDR1 is MGHRA and CDR2 is YSYEKL. The CDR3 loop spans 16 amino acids. Trimming pared 1 base from V and 2 bases from J, leaving 12 bases between. The DNA of the CDR3 is TGCGCCAGCAGCCAAGCAGGTTCGGCGCGCAATCAGCCCCAGCATTTT. It translates to CASSQAGSARNQPQHF.

Points on this clone: At one boundary the junction diverges from the germline segment, which might be a read error. V and J are TRBV28 and TRBJ2-3; tentative D call: TRBD1 (6 bases). Germline lookup yields CDR1 MDHEN and CDR2 SYDVKM. The CDR3 sequence is 10 residues long. The CDR3 coding sequence is TGTGCCAGCAAGGGACACAGCGCGGATTTT. Encoded protein: CASKGHSADF.